This TCR beta chain was recorded in a study of shared clonotypes between healthy human individuals. This clone is categorized as medium-sized (0.01 to 0.1%). Sequenced by immunoSEQ multiplex PCR; TCRdb stores in-frame clones only, minus some. Counted here are about 100,000 clones, around half occurring once; the ten biggest clones make up less than 15%. The specimen was PBMCs. This TCR came from a middle-aged woman in good health. Some clones in this sample may be carry-over from other donors' samples.

DNA for the CDR3: TGTGCCAGCAGTCCCACAGAGAACACTGAAGCTTTCTTT. Translation: CASSPTENTEAFF. V usage is TRBV6-4 and J usage is TRBJ1-1; the D is unclear. Germline V gene lookup returns CDR1 MRHNA and CDR2 SNTAGT. V dropped 5 bases and J dropped 1 base, with 8 bases sitting between them. There are 13 residues in the CDR3.